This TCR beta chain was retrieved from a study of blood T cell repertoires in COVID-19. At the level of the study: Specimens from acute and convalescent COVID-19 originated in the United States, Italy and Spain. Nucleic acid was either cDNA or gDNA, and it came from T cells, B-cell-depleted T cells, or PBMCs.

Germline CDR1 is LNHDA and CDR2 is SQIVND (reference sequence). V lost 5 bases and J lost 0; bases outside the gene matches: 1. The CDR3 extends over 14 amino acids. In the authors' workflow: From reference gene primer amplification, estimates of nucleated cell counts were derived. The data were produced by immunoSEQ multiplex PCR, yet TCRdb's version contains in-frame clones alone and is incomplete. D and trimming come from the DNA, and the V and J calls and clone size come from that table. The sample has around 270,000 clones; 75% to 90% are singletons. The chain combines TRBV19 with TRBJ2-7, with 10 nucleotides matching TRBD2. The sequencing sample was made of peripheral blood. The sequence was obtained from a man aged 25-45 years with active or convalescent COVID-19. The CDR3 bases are TGTGCCAGTAGTTGGACTAGCGGCTCCTACGAGCAGTACTTC. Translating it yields CASSWTSGSYEQYF.